This paragraph covers one T cell receptor beta chain sequence. This sample is drawn from a study of blood T cell repertoires in COVID-19. Across the whole study: COVID-19 samples collected from the United States, Italy and Spain covered acute and convalescent phases. T cells, B-cell-depleted T cells, or PBMCs supplied cDNA or gDNA.

As originally analysed: Amplifying reference gene primers gave estimates of nucleated cell counts. Sequencing was performed with immunoSEQ multiplex PCR; in TCRdb, only in-frame clones are kept and a portion is missing. Clone size and V and J calls were adopted from that table, with D and trimming inferred from the DNA. The table has some 82,000 clones, approximately 80% seen once. The material sequenced was peripheral blood. The sequence was obtained from a man at least 80 years old with acute or convalescent COVID-19.

The DNA for the CDR3 is TGTGCCAGCAGCTTAGATCCCCAATCACCCCTCCACTTT. This translates into CASSLDPQSPLHF. The rearrangement links TRBV7-2 to TRBJ1-6; no definite D call. V lost 1 base and J 10 bases, leaving 8 bases between the germline ends. Germline V CDR1 and CDR2: SGHTA, FQGNSA. The length of the CDR3 is 13 residues.